This entry concerns a single T cell receptor (beta chain). These data come from a study of shared clonotypes between healthy human individuals. Trimming removed 9 bases from V and 4 bases from J, with 18 bases in between. Germline V gene sequence: CDR1 WSHSY, CDR2 SAAADI. The CDR3 has 14 residues. Profiled with immunoSEQ multiplex PCR; TCRdb holds only in-frame clones, not every one. The sample lists about 1.5 million clones; 98% were seen once. What was sequenced was naive CD4+ T cells sorted from blood. As to subset: CD45RA+ positively selected. The origin of this receptor is a young man in good health. The chain joins TRBV10-2 to TRBJ2-5; a weak D match, TRBD2 (5 bases). The CDR3: CASGGRVFGETQYF. As DNA, the CDR3 is TGCGCCAGTGGAGGTAGGGTCTTCGGAGAGACCCAGTACTTC.